This T cell receptor beta chain was identified during a study of cytomegalovirus exposure and HLA in healthy donors. Study details: Under 90% of around 390 genotyped donors fell in the Caucasian-associated ancestry cluster.

PCR involved 60 Vbeta and 13 Jbeta primers. The assay was immunoSEQ multiplex PCR, and TCRdb's table has in-frame clones only and misses some. The table records 210,000 or so clones, around 89% of them present only once. The germline V gene has CDR1 MNHEY and CDR2 SMNVEV (reference sequence). V was cut by 2 bases and J by 3 bases, with 8 bases left in between. The CDR3 is 13 residues long. All donors participated as healthy donors of bone marrow. Sequenced material: PBMCs. The TCR was taken from a woman aged 18-29 years in good health and CMV-seronegative. The chain is built from TRBV27 and TRBJ2-7, with D possibly matching TRBD1 (5 bases). CDR3 nucleotides: TGTGCCAGCAGTTTAAGACAGAACTACGAGCAGTACTTC. Its protein product is CASSLRQNYEQYF.